This T cell receptor beta chain was retrieved from a study of technical replicates of blood from a handful of donors. Germline CDR1 MNHNY, CDR2 SVGAGI (reference sequence). There are 16 residues in the CDR3. With 7 bases clipped from V and 4 bases from J, the junction kept 13 bases outside the gene matches. TCRdb keeps only in-frame clones here, not all; method: immunoSEQ multiplex PCR. The table records approximately 53,000 clones, 95% to 96% of them present only once. In this sample, this clone turned up once. V and J are TRBV6-6 and TRBJ2-1; TRBD2 aligns across 7 bases. Sequences were obtained from T cells isolated from PBMCs. The TCR sequence derives from a human donor in good health. Written as DNA, the CDR3 is TGTGCCAGCATTAACGGTGGGGAGGGCGCGTACAATGAGCAGTTCTTC. Translated: CASINGGEGAYNEQFF.